The TCR beta chain described here comes from a study of blood T cells in healthy people across ages. Using a J-beta primer mix together with a sample-barcoded 5' primer, a second PCR was run for roughly 6 to 11 cycles. TCRdb redid the calling of the 5' RACE reads with MiXCR, one entry per CDR3 protein. Among about 780,000 distinct CDR3 sequences listed, 62% were seen once. Each donor was a healthy Caucasian individual from Russia, aged roughly 6 to 100. Trimming took 0 bases from V and 4 from J; bases not matched to a gene: 4. The CDR3 sequence is 15 residues long. CDR1 and CDR2 from the germline V gene are SGHKS and YYEKEE (reference sequence).

The chain links TRBV5-5 to TRBJ2-3; TRBD2 agrees at 8 bases. The clonotype comes from a man aged 25-45 years in good health. The source material was blood. CDR3 nucleotides: TGTGCCAGCAGCTTGGGTGTTAGCGGGGCAGATACGCAGTATTTT. As protein: CASSLGVSGADTQYF.